Below are 7 T cell receptor beta chains sequenced from a single sample in a study of read filtering for tumor transcriptome and immune sequencing. The library was built from about 400 ng RNA with molecular barcoded adaptors for alpha/delta and beta/gamma chains. TCRdb analysed the reads with MiXCR anew, one entry per CDR3 protein. The data contain 45,000 to 50,000 distinct CDR3 sequences, about 12% of them seen just once; the ten biggest clones take up 13% to 15%. Sequenced sample: a population of CD138-negative cells sorted from bone marrow. The receptor source for this set is a donor at least 40 years old with multiple myeloma.

This clonotype was seen repeatedly, ten times or more. The chain links TRBV10-3 to TRBJ2-5; D uncertain. V gave up 0 bases and J gave up 3 bases, with 14 bases separating them. CDR1 ENHRY and CDR2 SYGVKD come from the germline V gene. This CDR3 region has 16 residues. CDR3: CAISESGPSWEETQYF. CDR3 DNA sequence: TGTGCCATCAGTGAGTCCGGGCCATCATGGGAAGAGACCCAGTACTTC.

Comments on this clonotype: A read error may produce the germline difference seen at one junction end. The chain joins TRBV29-1 to TRBJ1-5; a weak D match, TRBD1 (5 bases). From germline, CDR1 is SQVTM and CDR2 ANQGSEA. The CDR3 loop spans 13 amino acids. The CDR3 region is CSVTAGRIQPQLF. For the CDR3, the DNA is TGCAGCGTTACCGCAGGGCGTATTCAGCCCCAGCTTTTT.

There are a few counts of this clonotype. The junction and the germline gene differ at one end; a read error may be behind it. This chain joins TRBV20-1 and TRBJ2-1; 7 positions agree with TRBD2. CDR3 size: 15 residues. Germline values: CDR1 DFQATT, CDR2 SNEGSKA (reference sequence). CDR3: CGAPRAGEGLDEQFF. The CDR3 DNA reads TGCGGTGCCCCTCGGGCGGGAGAAGGGTTGGATGAGCAGTTCTTC.

The table lists this clonotype with many counts. The J gene is TRBJ1-6, the V gene TRBV6-1; TRBD1 matches 7 bases. Germline trimming cut 6 bases from V and 4 bases from J; bases unmatched to any gene: 6. The length of the CDR3 is 15 residues. Germline V gene lookup returns CDR1 MNHNS and CDR2 SASEGT. The CDR3: CASRSGQIYNSPLHF. The CDR3 DNA sequence: TGTGCCAGCAGATCGGGACAGATTTATAATTCACCCCTCCACTTT.

Many counts were recorded for this clonotype. The CDR3 coding sequence is TGCAGCGCAAAGGGAACGGCCACCGGGGAGCTGTTTTTT. Translated, it gives CSAKGTATGELFF. The J gene is TRBJ2-2, the V gene TRBV29-1; D uncertain. Germline loops: CDR1 SQVTM, CDR2 ANQGSEA. Trimming left V 7 bases short and J 4 bases short, with 13 bases between. The CDR3 consists of 13 residues.

This clonotype was recorded at least ten times. The V and J genes are TRBV4-1 and TRBJ1-1; D may be TRBD1 (5 bases). This CDR3 is built from 18 residues. Trimming took 6 bases from V and 3 from J, leaving 26 bases between them. Per the germline V gene, CDR1 is MGHRA and CDR2 is YSYEKL. CDR3 loop: CASSLRSIYGTGDTEAFF. CDR3 coding DNA: TGCGCCAGCAGTCTAAGGTCCATTTACGGGACCGGAGACACTGAAGCTTTCTTT.

This clonotype appeared many times. This chain connects TRBV9 to TRBJ2-7; D unclear. Trimming removed 0 bases from V and 0 bases from J, with 7 bases in between. CDR3 length: 14 amino acids. The germline gives CDR1 SGDLS, CDR2 YYNGEE. CDR3 region: CASSVGHSSYEQYF. CDR3 nucleotides: TGTGCCAGCAGCGTAGGTCATAGCTCCTACGAGCAGTACTTC.